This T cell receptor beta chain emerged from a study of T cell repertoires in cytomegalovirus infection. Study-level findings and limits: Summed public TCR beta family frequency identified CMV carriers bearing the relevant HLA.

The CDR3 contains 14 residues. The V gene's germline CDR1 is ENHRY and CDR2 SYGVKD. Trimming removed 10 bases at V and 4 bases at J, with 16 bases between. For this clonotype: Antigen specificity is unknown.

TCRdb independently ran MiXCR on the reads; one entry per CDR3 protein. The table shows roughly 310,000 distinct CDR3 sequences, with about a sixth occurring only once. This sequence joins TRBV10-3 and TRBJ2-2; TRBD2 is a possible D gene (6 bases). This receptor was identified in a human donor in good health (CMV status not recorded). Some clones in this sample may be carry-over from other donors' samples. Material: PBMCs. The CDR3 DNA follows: TGTGCCACCGGGGGAAGGGTTCCCACCGGGGAGCTGTTTTTT. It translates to CATGGRVPTGELFF.